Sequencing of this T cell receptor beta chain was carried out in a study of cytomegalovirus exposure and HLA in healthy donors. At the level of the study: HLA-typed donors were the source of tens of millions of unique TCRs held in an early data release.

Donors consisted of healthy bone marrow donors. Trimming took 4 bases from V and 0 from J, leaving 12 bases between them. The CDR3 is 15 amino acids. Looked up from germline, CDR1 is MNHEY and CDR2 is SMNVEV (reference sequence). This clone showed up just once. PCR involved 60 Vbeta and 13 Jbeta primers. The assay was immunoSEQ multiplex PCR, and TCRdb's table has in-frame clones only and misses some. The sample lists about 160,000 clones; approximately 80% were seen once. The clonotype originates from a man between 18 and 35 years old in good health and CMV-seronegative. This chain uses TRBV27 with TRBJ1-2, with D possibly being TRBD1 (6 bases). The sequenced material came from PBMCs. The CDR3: CASSWGPGPNYGYTF. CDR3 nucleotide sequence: TGTGCCAGCAGTTGGGGGCCGGGGCCTAACTATGGCTACACCTTC.